The 28 T cell receptor beta chains in this list originate from one sample, sequenced in a study of T cell changes during pregnancy in multiple sclerosis. TCRdb keeps only in-frame clones here, not all; method: immunoSEQ multiplex PCR. The sample has some 80,000 clones, roughly 94% seen once. The sample here was peripheral blood, taken before pregnancy. These receptors originate from a female donor with multiple sclerosis, enrolled in a pregnancy study.

The chain couples TRBV27 to TRBJ2-2; D perhaps matches TRBD2 (6 bases). Trimming stripped 6 bases from V and 4 bases from J, with 12 bases between. The CDR3 runs 14 residues. Germline V gene data show CDR1 as MNHEY and CDR2 as SMNVEV (reference sequence). The CDR3 DNA reads TGTGCCAGCAGGCGCCTGGAGGGCACCGGGGAGCTGTTTTTT. Translating it yields CASRRLEGTGELFF.

The chain joins TRBV7-6 to TRBJ2-7; 7 bases map to TRBD2. The CDR3 is 17 residues long. The trim removed 5 bases at V and 4 bases at J, leaving 17 bases unmatched. Germline V gene lookup returns CDR1 SGHVS and CDR2 FNYEAQ. The CDR3 loop reads CASSPRLPGRSVYEQYF. The CDR3 DNA sequence: TGTGCCAGCAGCCCACGCTTGCCCGGGAGGAGCGTTTACGAGCAGTACTTC.

The DNA of the CDR3 is TGTGCCACCAGCAGGCCCCCGGGACAGGGTCATCGAGAGCAGTACTTC. Translated, it gives CATSRPPGQGHREQYF. The rearrangement uses TRBV15 and TRBJ2-7, with 9 bases identical to TRBD1. The CDR3 length is 16 residues. Germline CDR1 reads LNHNV; CDR2 reads YYDKDF (reference sequence). The V gene end was trimmed by 3 bases and the J gene end by 7 bases; junction bases not matched to a gene: 13.

This chain joins TRBV19 and TRBJ2-1, with a weak D call TRBD1 (5 bases). V lost 5 bases to trimming and J lost 5 bases, with 16 bases between them. Germline V gene sequence: CDR1 LNHDA, CDR2 SQIVND (reference sequence). The CDR3 has 15 residues. CDR3 region: CASSFYPDINNEQFF. The CDR3 nucleotides are TGTGCCAGTAGTTTCTATCCGGACATCAACAATGAGCAGTTCTTC.

V gene TRBV29-1 combines with J gene TRBJ2-2; 9 bases are a match to TRBD1. This CDR3 is built from 13 residues. The ends lost 6 bases at V and 6 bases at J; junction bases unmatched: 5. The germline gives CDR1 SQVTM, CDR2 ANQGSEA. The CDR3 region is CSVAGTGSGELFF. The CDR3 DNA follows: TGCAGCGTGGCCGGGACAGGGTCCGGGGAGCTGTTTTTT.

V and J are TRBV11-2 and TRBJ1-2, with unresolved D. This CDR3 contains 13 residues. The germline CDR1 and CDR2 sequences are SGHAT and FQNNGV. Trimming cost V 5 bases and J 0 bases, with 7 bases left between them. DNA for the CDR3: TGTGCCAGCAGCCTAGCAGCTAACTATGGCTACACCTTC. Translation: CASSLAANYGYTF. Combining the CDR3 with reference TRBV11-2 and TRBJ1-2 gives the whole variable domain EAGVAQSPRYKIIEKRQSVAFWCNPISGHATLYWYQQILGQGPKLLIQFQNNGVVDDSQLPKDRFSAERLKGVDSTLKIQPAKLEDSAVYLCASSLAANYGYTFGSGTRLTVV.

V usage is TRBV5-4 and J usage is TRBJ2-5; D is unresolved. Trimming took 3 bases from V and 3 from J, leaving 3 bases between them. This CDR3 spans 11 amino acids. Germline V lookup: CDR1 SGHNT, CDR2 YYREEE (reference sequence). This CDR3 is CASSSKETQYF. DNA for the CDR3: TGTGCCAGCAGCTCTAAAGAGACCCAGTACTTC.

J is TRBJ1-2 and V is TRBV6-5; TRBD1 matches 8 bases. V was clipped by 8 bases and J by 0 bases; unmatched bases: 8. From germline, CDR1 is MNHEY and CDR2 SVGAGI. CDR3 length equals 15 residues. The CDR3 reads CASGDRGLPNYGYTF. DNA of the CDR3: TGTGCCAGCGGAGACAGGGGACTACCTAACTATGGCTACACCTTC.

V and J are TRBV2 and TRBJ1-4; 8 nucleotides match TRBD1. This CDR3 spans 19 amino acids. With V trimmed by 0 bases and J by 3 bases, 12 bases remained unmatched. Germline V CDR1 and CDR2: SNHLY, FYNNEI. The DNA of the CDR3 is TGTGCCAGCAGTGAAGCTTCGCAGCGACAGGGGTTCGCTAATGAAAAACTGTTTTTT. Translated, it gives CASSEASQRQGFANEKLFF.

The chain links TRBV6-5 to TRBJ2-6; D perhaps matches TRBD2 (5 bases). The germline V gene encodes CDR1 MNHEY and CDR2 SVGAGI. V shed 8 bases and J shed 2 bases, with 13 bases lying between them. The CDR3 spans 15 residues. CDR3 sequence reads: CASQERRTGANVLTF. The CDR3 nucleotides read TGTGCCAGCCAAGAAAGGAGGACTGGGGCCAACGTCCTGACTTTC.

The rearrangement uses TRBV18 and TRBJ2-6; no firm D call. The V end was cut by 3 bases, the J end by 0 bases, with 12 bases between. This CDR3 has 17 amino acids. From germline, CDR1 is KGHSH and CDR2 LQKENI. CDR3 DNA: TGTGCCAGCTCACCTCCCCGCGGTTCCTCTGGGGCCAACGTCCTGACTTTC. Amino acids: CASSPPRGSSGANVLTF.

The rearrangement uses TRBV29-1 and TRBJ2-7; D remains unclear. CDR1 and CDR2 (germline): SQVTM, ANQGSEA. This CDR3 has 12 amino acids. Between the trimmed V and J ends, which lost 3 bases and 0 bases, there was a span of 6 bases. In nucleotides, the CDR3 is TGCAGCGTTGAGGGCTACTCCTACGAGCAGTACTTC. This codes for CSVEGYSYEQYF.

The rearrangement uses TRBV9 and TRBJ1-1; D not resolved. The CDR3 covers 15 residues. V lost 0 bases to trimming and J lost 8 bases, with 17 bases between them. Germline CDR1 reads SGDLS; CDR2 reads YYNGEE. The chain's CDR3 is CASSVEAEQPTEAFF. The CDR3 DNA sequence: TGTGCCAGCAGCGTAGAGGCAGAACAGCCCACGGAAGCTTTCTTT.

The rearrangement uses TRBV19 and TRBJ2-1, with 12 bases aligning to TRBD2. Unmatched junction bases numbered 6, after V lost 9 bases and J lost 9 bases. The length of the CDR3 is 13 residues. Germline loops: CDR1 LNHDA, CDR2 SQIVND (reference sequence). The CDR3 coding sequence is TGTGCCAGCACGGGACTAGCGGGTAGTGAGCAGTTCTTC. Its translation is CASTGLAGSEQFF.

CDR3 amino acids: CASTVGLAGWNEQFF. The DNA for the CDR3 is TGTGCCAGCACAGTAGGGCTAGCGGGATGGAATGAGCAGTTCTTC. The rearrangement links TRBV2 to TRBJ2-1; 9 bases line up with TRBD2. Germline CDR1 is SNHLY and CDR2 is FYNNEI. The V and J ends lost 7 bases and 7 bases, in that order; junction bases with no gene match: 11. This CDR3 is 15 amino acids long.

The chain uses TRBV21-1 and TRBJ2-7; the table's TRBD2 call for D was not verified on the DNA. TRBV21-1 is a pseudogene segment. The CDR3 has 16 amino acids. DNA of the CDR3: TGTGCCAGCAGCAAGGGGACTAGCGGGAATGGCTACGAGCAGTACTTC. Translating gives CASSKGTSGNGYEQYF.

About this clone itself: Germline and junction disagree at one end, which may indicate a read error. This chain joins TRBV29-1 and TRBJ2-7; D is uncertain. CDR1 is SQVTM and CDR2 is ANQGSEA in the germline V gene. The length of the CDR3 is 13 residues. In DNA, the CDR3 is TGCAGCGCTGAAGGCAGTACCTCCTACGAGCAGTACTTC. This gives the protein CSAEGSTSYEQYF.

The chain links TRBV5-4 to TRBJ2-7; D is unclear. CDR1 and CDR2 from the germline V gene are SGHNT and YYREEE (reference sequence). The CDR3 is 14 residues long. V dropped 5 bases and J dropped 5 bases, with 17 bases sitting between them. CDR3 nucleotides: TGTGCCAGCAGACCGACGGCAGGTCGCGACGAGCAGTACTTC. Protein sequence: CASRPTAGRDEQYF.

CDR3 protein: CASSLLAGGPYEQYF. CDR3 bases: TGTGCCAGCAGTTTACTAGCGGGAGGGCCCTACGAGCAGTACTTC. J is TRBJ2-7 and V is TRBV28, with 12 bases fitting TRBD2. The CDR3 is 15 residues long. Germline lookup yields CDR1 MDHEN and CDR2 SYDVKM. Germline trimming cut 2 bases from V and 2 bases from J; bases unmatched to any gene: 1. Filled out from reference TRBV28 and TRBJ2-7, the complete variable domain reads DVKVTQSSRYLVKRTGEKVFLECVQDMDHENMFWYRQDPGLGLRLIYFSYDVKMKEKGDIPEGYSVSREKKERFSLILESASTNQTSMYLCASSLLAGGPYEQYFGPGTRLTVT.

V and J are TRBV2 and TRBJ2-3, with 7 bases identical to TRBD2. CDR3 length equals 17 residues. The J segment lost 0 bases and the V segment lost 7 bases, leaving 13 bases of the junction unmatched. Looked up from germline, CDR1 is SNHLY and CDR2 is FYNNEI. CDR3 loop: CASISPGLSLSTDTQYF. The CDR3 DNA is TGTGCCAGCATCTCCCCGGGACTAAGCCTAAGCACAGATACGCAGTATTTT. Full variable domain (missing parts from reference TRBV2 and TRBJ2-3): EPEVTQTPSHQVTQMGQEVILRCVPISNHLYFYWYRQILGQKVEFLVSFYNNEISEKSEIFDDQFSVERPDGSNFTLKIRSTKLEDSAMYFCASISPGLSLSTDTQYFGPGTRLTVL.

V gene TRBV29-1 combines with J gene TRBJ1-5; 7 bases are a match to TRBD1. The CDR3 is 13 residues long. CDR1 SQVTM and CDR2 ANQGSEA come from the germline V gene. V was clipped by 2 bases and J by 6 bases; unmatched bases: 4. The CDR3 sequence: CSVEQGVGQPQHF. CDR3 in DNA: TGCAGCGTTGAACAGGGGGTAGGTCAGCCCCAGCATTTT. The full variable domain, rest sourced from reference TRBV29-1 and TRBJ1-5, is SAVISQKPSRDICQRGTSLTIQCQVDSQVTMMFWYRQQPGQSLTLIATANQGSEATYESGFVIDKFPISRPNLTFSTLTVSNMSPEDSSIYLCSVEQGVGQPQHFGDGTRLSIL.

The CDR3 here is CASSSDSYGYTF. CDR3 DNA: TGTGCCAGCAGTTCGGACAGCTATGGCTACACCTTC. J is TRBJ1-2 and V is TRBV28, with a weak D call TRBD1 (6 bases). V was cut by 4 bases and J by 4 bases, with 7 bases left in between. The CDR3 runs 12 residues. The germline gives CDR1 MDHEN, CDR2 SYDVKM.

This clone was recorded once. The chain joins TRBV5-1 to TRBJ2-2, with TRBD1 as a possible D gene (5 bases). V was pared by 4 bases and J by 0 bases, with 7 bases between. From germline, CDR1 is SGHRS and CDR2 YFSETQ. The CDR3 has 14 amino acids. CDR3 loop: CASSKTANTGELFF. The CDR3 nucleotides are TGCGCCAGCAGCAAGACAGCGAACACCGGGGAGCTGTTTTTT.

The V call is TRBV27, the J call TRBJ1-1; D not resolved. Deletions cut 1 base from V and 3 bases from J, with 6 bases between. CDR1 is MNHEY, CDR2 SMNVEV, per germline (reference sequence). The CDR3 is 13 residues long. The CDR3 coding sequence is TGTGCCAGCAGTTTATTTCCGTACACTGAAGCTTTCTTT. Translated: CASSLFPYTEAFF.

The chain couples TRBV5-1 to TRBJ2-2; possible D gene TRBD2, 6 bases. This CDR3 is built from 14 residues. Germline loops: CDR1 SGHRS, CDR2 YFSETQ. Trimming left V 7 bases short and J 4 bases short, with 14 bases between. The CDR3 coding sequence is TGCGCCAGCGGGACTCAGACGACCACCGGGGAGCTGTTTTTT. Its translation is CASGTQTTTGELFF.

The rearrangement uses TRBV18 and TRBJ2-1; D call uncertain. V dropped 0 bases and J dropped 0 bases, with 9 bases sitting between them. The CDR3 runs to 16 residues. The germline CDR1 and CDR2 sequences are KGHSH and LQKENI. The CDR3 nucleotides are TGTGCCAGCTCACCACCGACTCCAAGCTCCTACAATGAGCAGTTCTTC. It yields the protein CASSPPTPSSYNEQFF.

V usage is TRBV28 and J usage is TRBJ2-7; 9 bases align to TRBD1. Per germline, CDR1 MDHEN and CDR2 SYDVKM. CDR3 length: 15 amino acids. V shed 8 bases, J shed 3 bases, and the junction held 11 bases outside the gene matches. The CDR3 region has the DNA TGTGCCAGCCTAACCGGGACAGGGCTGTTCTACGAGCAGTACTTC. Translated: CASLTGTGLFYEQYF. The whole variable domain, filled in from reference TRBV28 and TRBJ2-7, reads DVKVTQSSRYLVKRTGEKVFLECVQDMDHENMFWYRQDPGLGLRLIYFSYDVKMKEKGDIPEGYSVSREKKERFSLILESASTNQTSMYLCASLTGTGLFYEQYFGPGTRLTVT.

This rearrangement joins TRBV9 to TRBJ2-7; D perhaps matches TRBD2 (6 bases). Trimming cost V 4 bases and J 6 bases, with 17 bases left between them. The CDR3 is 14 amino acids. The germline gives CDR1 SGDLS, CDR2 YYNGEE. The DNA for the CDR3 is TGTGCCAGCAGCCCTGGGACTCTCTCGGCCGAGCAGTACTTC. Translating it yields CASSPGTLSAEQYF.